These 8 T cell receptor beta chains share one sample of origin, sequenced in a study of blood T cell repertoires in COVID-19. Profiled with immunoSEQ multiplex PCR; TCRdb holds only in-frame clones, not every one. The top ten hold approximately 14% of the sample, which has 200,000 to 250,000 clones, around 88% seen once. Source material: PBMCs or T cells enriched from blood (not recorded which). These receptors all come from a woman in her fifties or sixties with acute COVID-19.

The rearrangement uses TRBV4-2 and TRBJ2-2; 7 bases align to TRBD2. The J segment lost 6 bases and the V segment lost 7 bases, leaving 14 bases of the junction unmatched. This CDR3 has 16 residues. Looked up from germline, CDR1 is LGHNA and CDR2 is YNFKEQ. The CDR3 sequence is CASTPRGLSAAGELFF. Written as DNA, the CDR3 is TGTGCCAGCACCCCAAGGGGACTATCGGCCGCCGGGGAGCTGTTTTTT.

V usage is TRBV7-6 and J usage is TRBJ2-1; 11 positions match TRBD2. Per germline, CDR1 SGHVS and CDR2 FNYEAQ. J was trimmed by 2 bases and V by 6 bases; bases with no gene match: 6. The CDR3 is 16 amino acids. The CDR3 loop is CASRLLAGVTYNEQFF. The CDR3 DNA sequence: TGTGCCAGCAGACTACTAGCGGGAGTGACCTACAATGAGCAGTTCTTC. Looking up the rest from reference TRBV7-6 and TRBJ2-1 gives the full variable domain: GAGVSQSPRYKVTKRGQDVALRCDPISGHVSLYWYRQALGQGPEFLTYFNYEAQQDKSGLPNDRFSAERPEGSISTLTIQRTEQRDSAMYRCASRLLAGVTYNEQFFGPGTRLTVL.

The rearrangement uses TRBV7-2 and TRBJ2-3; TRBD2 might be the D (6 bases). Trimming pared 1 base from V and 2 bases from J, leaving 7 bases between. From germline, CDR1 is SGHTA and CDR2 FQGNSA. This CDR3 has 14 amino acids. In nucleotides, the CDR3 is TGTGCCAGCAGCTTAGGGGGGGACACAGATACGCAGTATTTT. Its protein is CASSLGGDTDTQYF.

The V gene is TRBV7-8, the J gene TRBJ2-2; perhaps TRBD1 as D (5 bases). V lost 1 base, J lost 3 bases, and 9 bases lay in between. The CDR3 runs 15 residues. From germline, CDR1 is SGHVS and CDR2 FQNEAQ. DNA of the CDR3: TGTGCCAGCAGCTTAGAGGGGCCGGACACCGGGGAGCTGTTTTTT. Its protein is CASSLEGPDTGELFF.

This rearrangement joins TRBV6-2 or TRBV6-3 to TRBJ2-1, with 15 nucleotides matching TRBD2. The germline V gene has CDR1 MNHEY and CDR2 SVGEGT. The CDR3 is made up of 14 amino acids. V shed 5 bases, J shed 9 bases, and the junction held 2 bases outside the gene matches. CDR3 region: CASSGTSGGTEQFF. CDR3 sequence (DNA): TGTGCCAGCAGTGGGACTAGCGGGGGGACTGAGCAGTTCTTC.

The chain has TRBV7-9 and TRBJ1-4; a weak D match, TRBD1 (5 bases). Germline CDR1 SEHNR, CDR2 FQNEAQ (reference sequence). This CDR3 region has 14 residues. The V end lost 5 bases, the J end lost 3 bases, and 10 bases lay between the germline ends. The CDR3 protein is CASSRGTANEKLFF. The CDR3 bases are TGTGCCAGCAGCCGCGGGACGGCTAATGAAAAACTGTTTTTT.

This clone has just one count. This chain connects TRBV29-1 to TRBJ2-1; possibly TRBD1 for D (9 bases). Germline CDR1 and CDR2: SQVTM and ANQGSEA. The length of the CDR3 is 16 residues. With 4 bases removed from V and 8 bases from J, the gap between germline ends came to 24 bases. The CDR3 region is CSVVGGDRDIFHEQFF. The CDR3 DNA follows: TGCAGCGTTGTCGGGGGGGACAGGGACATATTCCATGAGCAGTTCTTC.

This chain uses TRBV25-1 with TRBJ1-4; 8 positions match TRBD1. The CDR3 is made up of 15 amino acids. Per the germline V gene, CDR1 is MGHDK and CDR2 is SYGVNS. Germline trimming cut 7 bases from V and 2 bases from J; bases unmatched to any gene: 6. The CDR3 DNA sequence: TGTGCCAGCACCTTTACAGGGGGGACTAATGAAAAACTGTTTTTT. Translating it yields CASTFTGGTNEKLFF.